This T cell receptor beta chain was documented in a study of T cells in Graves' hyperthyroidism and ophthalmopathy. This clonotype was picked up many times. Antigen unknown. Amplification of TCR beta CDR3 regions was performed using RNA transcripts as template. A set of HTBI primers served as the primers for a first-round RT-PCR of the TCR CDR3. TCRdb reprocessed the multiplex PCR reads with MiXCR, giving one entry per CDR3 protein. This table has 490,000 or so distinct CDR3 sequences, approximately 22% appearing once. Study results and limitations: Appearing also in blood were most of the thyroid clonotypes expanded above 0.001.

Thyroid ultrasound and orbital computed tomography, with clinical symptoms and serum thyroxine and TRAb, informed diagnoses. In germline, CDR1 is GTSNPN, CDR2 SVGIG (reference sequence). Trimming removed 0 bases from V and 2 bases from J, with 5 bases in between. CDR3 size: 13 residues. Source material: blood. The receptor was isolated from a woman between 65 and 79 years old with Graves' ophthalmopathy. V usage is TRBV30 and J usage is TRBJ1-5, with no clear D. The CDR3 reads CAWSVDGNQPQHF. CDR3 nucleotides: TGTGCCTGGAGTGTCGACGGCAATCAGCCCCAGCATTTT.